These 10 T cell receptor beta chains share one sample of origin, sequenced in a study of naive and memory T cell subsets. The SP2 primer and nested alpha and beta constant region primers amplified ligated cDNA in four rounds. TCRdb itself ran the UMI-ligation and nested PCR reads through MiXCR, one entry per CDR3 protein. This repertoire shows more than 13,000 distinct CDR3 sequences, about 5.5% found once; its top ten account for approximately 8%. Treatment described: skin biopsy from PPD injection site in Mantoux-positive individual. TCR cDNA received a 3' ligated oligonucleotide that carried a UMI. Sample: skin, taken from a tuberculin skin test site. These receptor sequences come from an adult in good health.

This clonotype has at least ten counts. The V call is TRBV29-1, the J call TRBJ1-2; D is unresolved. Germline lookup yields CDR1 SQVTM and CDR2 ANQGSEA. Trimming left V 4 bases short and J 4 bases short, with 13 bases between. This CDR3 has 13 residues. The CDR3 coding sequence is TGCAGCGTTGTGGGCAGAAACCTCTATGGCTACACCTTC. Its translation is CSVVGRNLYGYTF. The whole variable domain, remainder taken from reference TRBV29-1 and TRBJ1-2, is SAVISQKPSRDICQRGTSLTIQCQVDSQVTMMFWYRQQPGQSLTLIATANQGSEATYESGFVIDKFPISRPNLTFSTLTVSNMSPEDSSIYLCSVVGRNLYGYTFGSGTRLTVV.

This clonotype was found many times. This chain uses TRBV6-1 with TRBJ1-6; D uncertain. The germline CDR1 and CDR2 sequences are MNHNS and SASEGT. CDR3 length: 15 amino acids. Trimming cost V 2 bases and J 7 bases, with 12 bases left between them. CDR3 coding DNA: TGTGCCAGCAGTGAAAGTTGGCGGCTAAATTCACCCCTCCACTTT. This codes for CASSESWRLNSPLHF.

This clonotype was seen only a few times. This chain's CDR3 is CASSFAQTGMNTEAFF. For the CDR3, the DNA is TGTGCCAGCAGCTTTGCCCAAACGGGGATGAACACTGAAGCTTTCTTT. The chain is built from TRBV11-2 and TRBJ1-1; D call uncertain. CDR3 length: 16 residues. Trimming removed 3 bases at V and 0 bases at J, with 14 bases between. The germline V gene encodes CDR1 SGHAT and CDR2 FQNNGV.

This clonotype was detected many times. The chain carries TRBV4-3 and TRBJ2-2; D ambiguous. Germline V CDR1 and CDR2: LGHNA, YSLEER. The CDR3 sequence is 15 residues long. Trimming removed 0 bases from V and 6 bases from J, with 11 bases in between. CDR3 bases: TGCGCCAGCAGCCAAGAAGCCCTAGAGGCCGGGGAGCTGTTTTTT. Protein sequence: CASSQEALEAGELFF.

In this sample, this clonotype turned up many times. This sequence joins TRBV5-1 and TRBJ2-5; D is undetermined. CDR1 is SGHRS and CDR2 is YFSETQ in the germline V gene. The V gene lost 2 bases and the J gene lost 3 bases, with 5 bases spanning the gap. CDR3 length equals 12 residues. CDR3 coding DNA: TGCGCCAGCAGCTTAGAGAAAGAGACCCAGTACTTC. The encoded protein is CASSLEKETQYF.

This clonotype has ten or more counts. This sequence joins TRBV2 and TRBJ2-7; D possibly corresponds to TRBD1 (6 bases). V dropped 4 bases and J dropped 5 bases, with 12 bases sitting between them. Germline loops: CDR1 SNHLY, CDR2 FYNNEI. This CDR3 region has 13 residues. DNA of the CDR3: TGTGCCAGCAGTGCACAGGGTCTCCACGAGCAGTACTTC. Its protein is CASSAQGLHEQYF.

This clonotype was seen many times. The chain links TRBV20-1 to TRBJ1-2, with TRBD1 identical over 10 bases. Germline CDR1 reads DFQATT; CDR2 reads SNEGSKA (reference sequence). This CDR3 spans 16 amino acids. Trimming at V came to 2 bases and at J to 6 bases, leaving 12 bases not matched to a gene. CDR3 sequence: CSARTLDRGRVDGYTF. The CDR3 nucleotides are TGCAGTGCTAGAACCCTTGACAGGGGGCGCGTTGATGGCTACACCTTC.

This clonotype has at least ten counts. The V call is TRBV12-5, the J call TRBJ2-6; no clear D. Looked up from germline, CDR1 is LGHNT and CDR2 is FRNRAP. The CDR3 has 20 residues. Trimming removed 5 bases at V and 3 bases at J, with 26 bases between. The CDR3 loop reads CASGLVPTVPTLFGANVLTF. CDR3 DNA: TGTGCTAGTGGTCTAGTTCCGACGGTGCCGACCCTCTTTGGGGCCAACGTCCTGACTTTC.

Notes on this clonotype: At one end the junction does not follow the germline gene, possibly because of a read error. DNA for the CDR3: TGTGCTAGCAGCCCCGGGACGCCAGCCGGGGAGCTGTTTTTT. Amino acids: CASSPGTPAGELFF. The chain is built from TRBV7-7 and TRBJ2-2; D might be TRBD1 or TRBD2, each matching 5 bases. The germline gives CDR1 SSHAT, CDR2 FNYEAQ (reference sequence). This CDR3 contains 14 residues.

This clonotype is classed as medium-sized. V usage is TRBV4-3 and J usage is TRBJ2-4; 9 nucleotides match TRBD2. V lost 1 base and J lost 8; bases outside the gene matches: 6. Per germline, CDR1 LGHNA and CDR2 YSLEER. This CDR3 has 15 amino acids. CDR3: CASSQGRGGPDIQYF. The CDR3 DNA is TGCGCCAGCAGCCAAGGGCGGGGGGGCCCGGACATTCAGTACTTC.